A single sample gave rise to the 25 T cell receptor beta chains below, sequenced in a study of cytomegalovirus exposure and HLA in healthy donors. Primers for the PCR totalled 60 Vbeta and 13 Jbeta. Sequencing was performed with immunoSEQ multiplex PCR; in TCRdb, only in-frame clones are kept and a portion is missing. There are some 130,000 clones in the sample; around three quarters occur only once, and 4.8% lies in the top ten. Sequencing was done on a sample of PBMCs. All receptors come from a man aged 25-45 years in good health.

The chain uses TRBV27 and TRBJ2-1; D possibly corresponds to TRBD2 (5 bases). The CDR3 has 12 amino acids. CDR1 is MNHEY, CDR2 SMNVEV, per germline (reference sequence). The CDR3 here is CSSGIAYNEQFF. The CDR3 DNA follows: TGTTCCTCGGGGATCGCATACAATGAGCAGTTCTTC.

Details on this clone: A junction boundary mismatches the germline segment, possibly from a read error. J is TRBJ1-4 and V is TRBV7-9; no definite D call. This CDR3 region has 12 residues. CDR1 and CDR2 from the germline V gene are SEHNR and FQNEAQ (reference sequence). This CDR3 is CSSRLESEKLFF. The CDR3 nucleotides are TGTTCCAGCAGGCTTGAGAGTGAAAAACTGTTTTTT.

The rearrangement joins TRBV4-3 to TRBJ2-1; 7 positions match TRBD1. V lost 1 base, J lost 3 bases, and 3 bases stayed unmatched. The V gene's germline CDR1 is LGHNA and CDR2 YSLEER. The CDR3 is made up of 15 amino acids. For the CDR3, the DNA is TGCGCCAGCAGCCAAGGGACAGGATTCTACAATGAGCAGTTCTTC. Protein: CASSQGTGFYNEQFF.

The chain joins TRBV30 to TRBJ2-7, with 12 positions matching TRBD2. This CDR3 contains 17 residues. Unmatched junction bases numbered 9, after V lost 1 base and J lost 2 bases. CDR1 and CDR2 (germline): GTSNPN, SVGIG (reference sequence). This CDR3 reads CAWSAIILAGGPYEQYF. In DNA form, the CDR3 reads TGTGCCTGGAGTGCAATAATACTAGCGGGAGGTCCCTACGAGCAGTACTTC.

The J gene is TRBJ1-2, the V gene TRBV6-1; tentatively, D is TRBD1 (5 bases). Per germline, CDR1 MNHNS and CDR2 SASEGT. Trimming stripped 5 bases from V and 5 bases from J, with 12 bases between. The CDR3 is 13 amino acids. The CDR3 region is CASSSGYDYGYTF. The CDR3 region has the DNA TGTGCCAGCAGTTCAGGGTACGATTATGGCTACACCTTC.

This chain uses TRBV11-1 with TRBJ2-1, with a tentative D call TRBD2 (5 bases). The CDR3 loop spans 14 amino acids. Per the germline V gene, CDR1 is SGHAT and CDR2 is FQDESV (reference sequence). V lost 5 bases and J 0 bases, leaving 8 bases between the germline ends. The CDR3 protein is CASSAEGSYNEQFF. CDR3 bases: TGTGCCAGCAGCGCCGAGGGCTCCTACAATGAGCAGTTCTTC. Full variable domain (missing parts from reference TRBV11-1 and TRBJ2-1): EAEVAQSPRYKITEKSQAVAFWCDPISGHATLYWYRQILGQGPELLVQFQDESVVDDSQLPKDRFSAERLKGVDSTLKIQPAELGDSAMYLCASSAEGSYNEQFFGPGTRLTVL.

The chain couples TRBV10-1 to TRBJ1-1, with no clear D. Germline V CDR1 and CDR2: WNHNN, SYGVQD (reference sequence). The CDR3 length is 12 residues. V was shortened by 4 bases and J by 7 bases, with 10 bases between the two germline ends. CDR3 residues: CASSAGFGEAFF. The DNA of the CDR3 is TGCGCCAGCAGTGCGGGGTTCGGTGAAGCTTTCTTT.

This clone appeared once. This rearrangement joins TRBV2 to TRBJ2-7, with 11 positions matching TRBD2. The CDR3 totals 15 residues. The ends lost 8 bases at V and 6 bases at J; junction bases unmatched: 12. Germline V gene data show CDR1 as SNHLY and CDR2 as FYNNEI. The CDR3 sequence: CASDYLAGGGGEQYF. In nucleotides, the CDR3 is TGTGCCAGCGACTATCTAGCGGGAGGAGGGGGCGAGCAGTACTTC. The whole variable domain, filled in from reference TRBV2 and TRBJ2-7, reads EPEVTQTPSHQVTQMGQEVILRCVPISNHLYFYWYRQILGQKVEFLVSFYNNEISEKSEIFDDQFSVERPDGSNFTLKIRSTKLEDSAMYFCASDYLAGGGGEQYFGPGTRLTVT.

The chain employs TRBV18 and TRBJ2-1, with 9 bases matching TRBD1. Germline V gives CDR1 KGHSH, CDR2 LQKENI. Trimming at V came to 3 bases and at J to 8 bases, leaving 5 bases not matched to a gene. CDR3 length equals 14 residues. The CDR3, as DNA: TGTGCCAGCTCACCGGACAGGGGTAGGCATGAGCAGTTCTTC. It encodes CASSPDRGRHEQFF.

V and J are TRBV6-1 and TRBJ1-4; D may be TRBD1 (5 bases). The ends were cut back, 1 base at V and 10 bases at J, with 16 bases in the middle. The CDR3 has 15 amino acids. Per the germline V gene, CDR1 is MNHNS and CDR2 is SASEGT. The CDR3 DNA follows: TGTGCCAGCAGTGAAGTTGGGGCCGGCGGTGGAAAACTGTTTTTT. Translation gives CASSEVGAGGGKLFF.

This chain joins TRBV19 and TRBJ2-7; 13 bases match TRBD2. The CDR3 consists of 15 residues. Germline CDR1 reads LNHDA; CDR2 reads SQIVND (reference sequence). V was pared by 3 bases and J by 5 bases, with 4 bases of the junction left unmatched. CDR3 protein: CASSIAGLAGHEQYF. The CDR3 DNA reads as TGTGCCAGTAGTATCGCGGGACTAGCGGGACACGAGCAGTACTTC. The entire variable domain, with the rest obtained from reference TRBV19 and TRBJ2-7, is as follows: DGGITQSPKYLFRKEGQNVTLSCEQNLNHDAMYWYRQDPGQGLRLIYYSQIVNDFQKGDIAEGYSVSREKKESFPLTVTSAQKNPTAFYLCASSIAGLAGHEQYFGPGTRLTVT.

The CDR3 here is CASSQDQGLWEPQHF. The CDR3 bases are TGTGCCAGCAGCCAAGATCAGGGGCTCTGGGAGCCCCAGCATTTT. The J gene is TRBJ1-5, the V gene TRBV4-2; the D gene is possibly TRBD1 (6 bases). V lost 0 bases and J 8 bases, leaving 14 bases between the germline ends. This CDR3 spans 15 amino acids. Germline CDR1 reads LGHNA; CDR2 reads YNFKEQ.

The V gene is TRBV11-2, the J gene TRBJ1-1; 10 nucleotides match TRBD1. The germline CDR1 and CDR2 sequences are SGHAT and FQNNGV. Losses at the gene ends were 4 bases for V and 5 bases for J; bases not matched to a gene: 10. The CDR3 covers 16 residues. This CDR3 is CASSSSPGQGWTEAFF. The CDR3 DNA reads as TGTGCCAGCAGCTCAAGTCCGGGACAGGGGTGGACTGAAGCTTTCTTT. Filled out from reference TRBV11-2 and TRBJ1-1, the complete variable domain reads EAGVAQSPRYKIIEKRQSVAFWCNPISGHATLYWYQQILGQGPKLLIQFQNNGVVDDSQLPKDRFSAERLKGVDSTLKIQPAKLEDSAVYLCASSSSPGQGWTEAFFGQGTRLTVV.

The V and J genes are TRBV5-1 and TRBJ2-3, with D hard to call. V lost 4 bases and J lost 2, with 5 bases in between. From germline, CDR1 is SGHRS and CDR2 YFSETQ. The CDR3 runs 12 residues. The CDR3 region has the DNA TGCGCCAGCAGCCAAAACACAGATACGCAGTATTTT. Its protein product is CASSQNTDTQYF.

The V gene is TRBV10-2, the J gene TRBJ2-1; 8 bases match TRBD2. The trim removed 4 bases at V and 5 bases at J, leaving 7 bases unmatched. The CDR3 contains 15 residues. Germline values: CDR1 WSHSY, CDR2 SAAADI. DNA for the CDR3: TGCGCCAGCAGTGGACCTAGCGGGTATAACAATGAGCAGTTCTTC. It encodes CASSGPSGYNNEQFF.

This clone has only one observation. CDR3 residues: CASSSLGGTQYF. DNA of the CDR3: TGTGCCAGCAGCTCTTTAGGGGGTACGCAGTATTTT. V usage is TRBV13 and J usage is TRBJ2-3, with a weak D call TRBD1 (6 bases). Deletions cut 4 bases from V and 8 bases from J, with 10 bases between. The CDR3 extends over 12 amino acids. Germline values: CDR1 PRHDT, CDR2 FYEKMQ (reference sequence). The variable domain in full, completed from reference TRBV13 and TRBJ2-3, reads AAGVIQSPRHLIKEKRETATLKCYPIPRHDTVYWYQQGPGQDPQFLISFYEKMQSDKGSIPDRFSAQQFSDYHSELNMSSLELGDSALYFCASSSLGGTQYFGPGTRLTVL.

This chain connects TRBV5-1 to TRBJ1-5, with D unclear. The CDR3 length is 14 residues. V was shortened by 3 bases and J by 6 bases, with 13 bases between the two germline ends. Germline V gene data show CDR1 as SGHRS and CDR2 as YFSETQ. This CDR3 reads CASSSDPGFQPQHF. In DNA, the CDR3 is TGCGCCAGCAGCTCAGACCCGGGATTTCAGCCCCAGCATTTT.

The chain employs TRBV4-1 and TRBJ1-1; the D gene is possibly TRBD1 (6 bases). The germline V gene has CDR1 MGHRA and CDR2 YSYEKL. This CDR3 has 15 amino acids. V lost 3 bases and J lost 6, with 17 bases in between. The chain's CDR3 is CASSHLGARPAEAFF. CDR3 DNA: TGCGCCAGCAGCCACCTGGGGGCCCGCCCCGCTGAAGCTTTCTTT.

The chain recombines TRBV9 with TRBJ1-3; a possible D gene is TRBD1 (6 bases). The CDR3 has 12 amino acids. The germline CDR1 and CDR2 sequences are SGDLS and YYNGEE. V was shortened by 3 bases and J by 8 bases, with 9 bases between the two germline ends. The CDR3 coding sequence is TGTGCCAGCAGCGAGGGGGGGCACACCATATATTTT. Protein sequence: CASSEGGHTIYF.

The CDR3: CASSRFGTSGQETQYF. DNA of the CDR3: TGTGCCAGCAGCCGTTTTGGGACTAGCGGACAAGAGACCCAGTACTTC. The chain has TRBV7-2 and TRBJ2-5, with TRBD2 matching 11 bases. The V and J ends lost 5 bases and 2 bases, in that order; junction bases with no gene match: 7. This CDR3 is 16 amino acids long. From germline, CDR1 is SGHTA and CDR2 FQGNSA.

The chain links TRBV5-1 to TRBJ2-2; TRBD2 might be the D (6 bases). The CDR3 totals 14 residues. Trimming left V 8 bases short and J 4 bases short, with 15 bases between. Per germline, CDR1 SGHRS and CDR2 YFSETQ. The CDR3 DNA follows: TGCGCCAGTTGGAGGAGGGAGAGCACCGGGGAGCTGTTTTTT. Translated: CASWRRESTGELFF.

The V and J genes are TRBV19 and TRBJ2-6; D might be TRBD2 (6 bases). The CDR3 is 15 amino acids. CDR1 LNHDA and CDR2 SQIVND come from the germline V gene (reference sequence). With 1 base removed from V and 2 bases from J, the gap between germline ends came to 6 bases. This chain's CDR3 is CASSIAGAGANVLTF. CDR3 DNA: TGTGCCAGTAGTATAGCGGGGGCTGGGGCCAACGTCCTGACTTTC.

The chain couples TRBV4-1 to TRBJ2-7; TRBD2 matches at 11 bases. Looked up from germline, CDR1 is MGHRA and CDR2 is YSYEKL. With V trimmed by 1 base and J by 4 bases, 9 bases remained unmatched. The length of the CDR3 is 17 residues. CDR3 region: CASSQGVTSGGLYEQYF. CDR3 bases: TGCGCCAGCAGCCAAGGGGTAACTAGCGGGGGCCTATACGAGCAGTACTTC.

The chain is built from TRBV4-1 and TRBJ2-7, with 11 bases that match TRBD2. Germline V lookup: CDR1 MGHRA, CDR2 YSYEKL. Losses at the gene ends were 8 bases for V and 4 bases for J; bases not matched to a gene: 13. CDR3 length: 16 residues. The CDR3 loop is CASGRPTSGSKYEQYF. The CDR3 DNA reads TGCGCCAGCGGCCGACCAACTAGCGGGAGTAAATACGAGCAGTACTTC.

This sequence joins TRBV4-2 and TRBJ2-3; 7 positions agree with TRBD1. V trimming: 3 bases; J trimming: 3 bases; junction bases outside the gene matches: 3. The CDR3 spans 14 residues. CDR1 and CDR2 (germline): LGHNA, YNFKEQ. The CDR3 reads CASSQGTVTDTQYF. The CDR3 DNA reads TGTGCCAGCAGCCAGGGGACAGTGACAGATACGCAGTATTTT.